This T cell receptor (beta chain) appears in the sequencing data of a study of beta chain features in type 1 diabetes. In the study overall: All samples combined gave 107,917,701 sorted cells for examination.

A word on this clone: Its antigen is still unknown. A junction boundary mismatches the germline segment, possibly from a read error.

The whole isolated RNA underwent reverse transcription, so sequencing captured expressed TCRB transcripts. The assay was immunoSEQ multiplex PCR, and TCRdb's table has in-frame clones only and misses some. The data contain over 100,000 clones, about two fifths of them singletons. Each of the CD4+ naive, central memory, regulatory and stem cell-like memory populations was sorted via CD45RO/CCR7/CD25/CD127/CD95/CD27. Germline values: CDR1 SGHTA, CDR2 FQGTGA. This CDR3 spans 15 amino acids. Study-wide results and caveats: Among patients, naive, central memory and Treg TCRB repertoires appeared more similar than among healthy donors.

The specimen sequenced was stem cell memory CD4+ T cells from blood. The clonotype was recovered from a woman aged 18-29 years in good health. The chain combines TRBV7-3 with TRBJ2-6; TRBD1 might be the D (5 bases). The DNA of the CDR3 is TGTGCCAGCAGCTTTCGTCTCTCTGGGGCCAACGTCCTGGCTTTC. Translating gives CASSFRLSGANVLAF.